The sequence of this T cell receptor (beta chain) was determined in a study of T cell repertoires in aging, cancer and after chemotherapy. About the research overall: Donors were grouped into six age bands spanning 30 or younger through 70 or older. Pre- and post-chemotherapy samples were paired from chronic lymphocytic leukemia patients treated with fludarabine- or bendamustine-based regimens. About 8.8 million TCR reads were in the whole dataset. Study findings and constraints: Rebound thymic output was suggested by rising median generation probability during chemotherapy in each cancer cohort.

In regard to this clonotype: Its antigen remains unidentified. Germline and junction disagree at one end, which may indicate a read error.

Multiplex touch-down PCR with TRB-A/B primers amplified rearranged V-D-J TRB sequences. TCRdb itself ran the multiplex PCR reads through MiXCR, one entry per CDR3 protein. This table has fewer than 15,000 distinct CDR3 sequences, around 30% appearing once. Peripheral blood genomic DNA, not sorted cells or RNA, was the template. The CDR3 loop spans 15 amino acids. The V gene's germline CDR1 is KGHDR and CDR2 SFDVKD. V is TRBV24-1 and J is TRBJ2-1, with D possibly matching TRBD1 (6 bases). Sequenced: blood. This clonotype was sampled from a human donor with a blood cancer. CDR3 region: CATSDPGTPYNDQFF. CDR3 nucleotide sequence: TGTGCCACCAGTGACCCCGGGACACCTTACAATGATCAGTTCTTC.